The clone carrying this T cell receptor beta chain appeared a few times. Its antigen is not identified. Germline assignment: CDR1 MNHEY and CDR2 SVGAGI. This CDR3 is built from 14 residues. Between the trimmed V and J ends, which lost 6 bases and 0 bases, there was a span of 11 bases. Amplification of TCR beta CDR3 regions used RNA transcripts. A first-round RT-PCR used HTBI primers, followed by a second-round multiplex PCR. TCRdb independently ran MiXCR on the multiplex PCR reads; one entry per CDR3 protein. The repertoire holds over a million distinct CDR3 sequences, about 36% seen once, with around 10% in the top ten. This sample stems from a study of Graves' ophthalmopathy and Graves' hyperthyroidism. Points from the study as a whole: Ophthalmopathy versus stable hyperthyroidism: 13-signature model gave 85% to 90% sensitivity, 81.08% specificity. In blood appeared most of the expanded thyroid clonotypes whose frequency exceeded 0.001.

Sequencing used peripheral blood or thyroid tissue (not recorded which). The TCR originated in an adult man with Graves' hyperthyroidism. The chain recombines TRBV6-5 with TRBJ1-1, with D uncertain. In DNA form, the CDR3 reads TGTGCCAGCAGGCCTGATTCGATGAACACTGAAGCTTTCTTT. It yields the protein CASRPDSMNTEAFF.